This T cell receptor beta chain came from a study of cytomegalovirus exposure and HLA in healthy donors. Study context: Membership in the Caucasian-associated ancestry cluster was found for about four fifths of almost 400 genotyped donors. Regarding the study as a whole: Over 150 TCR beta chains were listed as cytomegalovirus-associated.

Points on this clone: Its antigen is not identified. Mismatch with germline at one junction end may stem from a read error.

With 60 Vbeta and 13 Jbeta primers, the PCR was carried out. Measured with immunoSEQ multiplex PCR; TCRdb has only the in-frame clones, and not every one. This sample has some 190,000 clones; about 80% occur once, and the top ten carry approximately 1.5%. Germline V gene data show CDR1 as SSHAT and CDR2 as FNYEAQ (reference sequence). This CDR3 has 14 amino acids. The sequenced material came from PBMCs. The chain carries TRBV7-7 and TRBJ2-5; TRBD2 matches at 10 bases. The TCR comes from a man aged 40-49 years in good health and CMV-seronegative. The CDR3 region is CASSASGRGETQYF. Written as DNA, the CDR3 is TGTGCTAGCAGCGCGAGCGGGAGGGGGGAGACCCAGTACTTC.